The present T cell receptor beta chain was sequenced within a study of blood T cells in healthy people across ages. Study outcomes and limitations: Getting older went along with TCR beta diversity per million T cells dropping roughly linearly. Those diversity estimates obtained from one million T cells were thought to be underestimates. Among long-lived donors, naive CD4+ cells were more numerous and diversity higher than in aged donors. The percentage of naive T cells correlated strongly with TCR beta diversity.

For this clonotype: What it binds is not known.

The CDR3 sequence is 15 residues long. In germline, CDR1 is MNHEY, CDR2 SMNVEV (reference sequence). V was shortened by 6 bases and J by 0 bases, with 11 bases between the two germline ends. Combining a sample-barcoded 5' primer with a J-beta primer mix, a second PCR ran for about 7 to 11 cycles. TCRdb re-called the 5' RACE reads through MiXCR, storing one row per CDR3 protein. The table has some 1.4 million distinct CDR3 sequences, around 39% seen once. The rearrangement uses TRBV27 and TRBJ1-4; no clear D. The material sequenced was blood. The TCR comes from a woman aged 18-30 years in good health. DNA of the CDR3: TGTGCCAGCAGAGCTGCTGGGGCAACTAATGAAAAACTGTTTTTT. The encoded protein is CASRAAGATNEKLFF.